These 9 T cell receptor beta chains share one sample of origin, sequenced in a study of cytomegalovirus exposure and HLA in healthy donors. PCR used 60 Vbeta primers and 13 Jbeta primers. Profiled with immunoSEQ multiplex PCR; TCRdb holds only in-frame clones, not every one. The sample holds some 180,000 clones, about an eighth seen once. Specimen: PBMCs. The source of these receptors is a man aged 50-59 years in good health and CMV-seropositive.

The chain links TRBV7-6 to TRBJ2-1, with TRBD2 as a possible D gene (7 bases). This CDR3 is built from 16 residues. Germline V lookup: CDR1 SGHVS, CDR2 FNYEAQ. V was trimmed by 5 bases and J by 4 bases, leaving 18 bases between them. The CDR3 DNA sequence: TGTGCCAGCAGCCCCCGGGGGGCCACCCAGTACAATGAGCAGTTCTTC. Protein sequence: CASSPRGATQYNEQFF.

DNA of the CDR3: TGTGCCAGCACCGAGAGGGGGGGCTTATACGAGCAGTACTTC. This translates into CASTERGGLYEQYF. The chain is built from TRBV7-2 and TRBJ2-7; possible D gene TRBD2, 7 bases. Per germline, CDR1 SGHTA and CDR2 FQGNSA. V shed 7 bases and J shed 4 bases, with 17 bases lying between them. The CDR3 is made up of 14 amino acids.

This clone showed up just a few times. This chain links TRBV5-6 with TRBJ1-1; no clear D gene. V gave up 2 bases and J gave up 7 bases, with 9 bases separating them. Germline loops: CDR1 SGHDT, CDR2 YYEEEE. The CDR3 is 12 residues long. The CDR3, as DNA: TGTGCCAGCAGCTTATCGAGTGGTGAAGCTTTCTTT. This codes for CASSLSSGEAFF. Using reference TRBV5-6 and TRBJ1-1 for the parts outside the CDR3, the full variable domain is DAGVTQSPTHLIKTRGQQVTLRCSPKSGHDTVSWYQQALGQGPQFIFQYYEEEERQRGNFPDRFSGHQFPNYSSELNVNALLLGDSALYLCASSLSSGEAFFGQGTRLTVV.

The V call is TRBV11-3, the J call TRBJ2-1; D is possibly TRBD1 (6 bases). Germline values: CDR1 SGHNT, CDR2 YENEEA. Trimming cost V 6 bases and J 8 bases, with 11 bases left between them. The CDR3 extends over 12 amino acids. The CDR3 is CASRLDSHEQFF. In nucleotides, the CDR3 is TGTGCCAGCAGACTGGACAGCCATGAGCAGTTCTTC.

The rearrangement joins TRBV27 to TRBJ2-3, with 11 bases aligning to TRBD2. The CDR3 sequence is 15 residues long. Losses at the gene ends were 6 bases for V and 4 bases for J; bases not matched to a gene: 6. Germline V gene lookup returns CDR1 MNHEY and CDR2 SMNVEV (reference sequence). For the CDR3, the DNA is TGTGCCAGCAGAAACCTAGCGGGGGGCCCAGATACGCAGTATTTT. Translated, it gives CASRNLAGGPDTQYF.

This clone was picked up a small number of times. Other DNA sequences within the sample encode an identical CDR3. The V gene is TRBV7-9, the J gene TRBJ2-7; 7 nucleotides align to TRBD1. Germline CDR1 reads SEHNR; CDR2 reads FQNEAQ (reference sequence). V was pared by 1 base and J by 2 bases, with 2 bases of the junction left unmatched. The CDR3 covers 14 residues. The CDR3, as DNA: TGTGCCAGCAGCTTAGGGCAGGGGGCCTACGAGCAGTACTTC. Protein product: CASSLGQGAYEQYF. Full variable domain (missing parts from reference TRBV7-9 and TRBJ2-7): DTGVSQNPRHKITKRGQNVTFRCDPISEHNRLYWYRQTLGQGPEFLTYFQNEAQLEKSRLLSDRFSAERPKGSFSTLEIQRTEQGDSAMYLCASSLGQGAYEQYFGPGTRLTVT.

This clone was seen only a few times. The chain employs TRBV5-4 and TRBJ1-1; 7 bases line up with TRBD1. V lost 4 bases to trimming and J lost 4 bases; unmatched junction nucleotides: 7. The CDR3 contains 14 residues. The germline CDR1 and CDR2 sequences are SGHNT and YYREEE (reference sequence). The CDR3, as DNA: TGTGCCAGCAGCCTCGGACAGGTGGGCACTGAAGCTTTCTTT. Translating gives CASSLGQVGTEAFF.

The CDR3, as DNA: TGTGCCAGCAGCCGAGCACTAGGTGCATCAGATACGCAGTATTTT. Translating gives CASSRALGASDTQYF. This chain connects TRBV7-2 to TRBJ2-3, with D perhaps TRBD2 (5 bases). Germline CDR1 SGHTA, CDR2 FQGNSA. This CDR3 has 15 amino acids. With 5 bases removed from V and 4 bases from J, the gap between germline ends came to 16 bases.

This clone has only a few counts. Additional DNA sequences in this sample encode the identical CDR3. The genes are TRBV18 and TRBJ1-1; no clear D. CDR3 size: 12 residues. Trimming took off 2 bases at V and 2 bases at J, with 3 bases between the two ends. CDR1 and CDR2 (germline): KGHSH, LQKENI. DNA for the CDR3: TGTGCCAGCTCACCAAGCAACACTGAAGCTTTCTTT. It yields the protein CASSPSNTEAFF.